This T cell receptor (beta chain) was recorded in a study of spatial heterogeneity in lung cancer. Study information: The donor population consisted of more than 55 patients with untreated, early-stage non-small cell lung cancer. Sequenced were any available follow-up PBMC samples, which had been obtained a median of approximately two years after resection. The mean occurrence of each unique TCR and UMI combination in raw reads exceeded ten.

Stated time point: blood at routine non-recurrence follow-up after resection. In germline, CDR1 is MNHNS, CDR2 SASEGT. V lost 2 bases and J 5 bases, leaving 9 bases between the germline ends. The CDR3 is 13 amino acids. TCRdb re-analysed the 5' RACE reads in MiXCR, keeping a single row per CDR3 protein. The sample comprises approximately 18,000 distinct CDR3 sequences, about a fifth of which are singletons, and roughly 6.4% rests with the top ten. The sample in question was PBMCs, obtained at follow-up. The origin of this receptor is a male donor with early-stage non-small cell lung cancer. The V gene is TRBV6-1, the J gene TRBJ2-5; D could derive from TRBD1 or TRBD2 (5 bases each). The CDR3, as DNA: TGTGCCAGCAGTGAAAGAGGGGCGGAGACCCAGTACTTC. It yields the protein CASSERGAETQYF.